Below, 28 T cell receptor beta chains from the same sample are listed, as sequenced in a study of T cells in tumors after PD-1 blockade. Some clones are missing from TCRdb's copy, which holds only in-frame ones; the method was immunoSEQ multiplex PCR. The sample carries over a thousand clones, approximately 70% recorded once. Sequences were derived from tumor tissue, sampled before anti-PD-1 treatment. These receptors came from a human donor with basal cell carcinoma.

CDR3 residues: CASSIRRVGIGTEAFF. Here the CDR3 DNA reads TGTGCCAGTAGTATTAGGCGAGTGGGTATAGGGACTGAAGCTTTCTTT. This chain connects TRBV19 to TRBJ1-1; no definite D call. V was cut by 3 bases and J by 5 bases, with 19 bases left in between. Germline CDR1 LNHDA, CDR2 SQIVND (reference sequence). CDR3 length: 16 amino acids.

The CDR3, as DNA: TGTGCCAGCAGTGTCTCCGGGGCTCAGCCCCAGCATTTT. This encodes CASSVSGAQPQHF. V and J are TRBV2 and TRBJ1-5; TRBD1 might be the D (5 bases). In germline, CDR1 is SNHLY, CDR2 FYNNEI. Trimming removed 4 bases at V and 6 bases at J, with 10 bases between. The CDR3 extends over 13 amino acids.

The rearrangement links TRBV30 to TRBJ1-3, with 8 bases lining up with TRBD1. Germline loops: CDR1 GTSNPN, CDR2 SVGIG (reference sequence). The CDR3 is 14 residues long. The V gene end was trimmed by 0 bases and the J gene end by 3 bases; junction bases not matched to a gene: 1. The CDR3 sequence: CAWSVTGGGNTIYF. The CDR3 DNA follows: TGTGCCTGGAGTGTAACAGGGGGTGGAAACACCATATATTTT. Combining the CDR3 with reference TRBV30 and TRBJ1-3 gives the whole variable domain SQTIHQWPATLVQPVGSPLSLECTVEGTSNPNLYWYRQAAGRGLQLLFYSVGIGQISSEVPQNLSASRPQDRQFILSSKKLLLSDSGFYLCAWSVTGGGNTIYFGEGSWLTVV.

The rearrangement joins TRBV7-6 to TRBJ2-2; D might be TRBD2 (6 bases). The CDR3 covers 17 residues. Per the germline V gene, CDR1 is SGHVS and CDR2 is FNYEAQ. The V gene lost 3 bases and the J gene lost 1 base, with 15 bases spanning the gap. CDR3: CASSFTAAGWNTGELFF. CDR3 nucleotides: TGTGCCAGCAGCTTCACGGCGGCGGGATGGAACACCGGGGAGCTGTTTTTT.

J is TRBJ1-1 and V is TRBV29-1; 9 positions match TRBD1. Germline V gene lookup returns CDR1 SQVTM and CDR2 ANQGSEA. CDR3 length equals 14 residues. With 6 bases clipped from V and 1 base from J, the junction kept 6 bases outside the gene matches. CDR3 protein: CSVHWTGANTEAFF. DNA for the CDR3: TGCAGCGTCCACTGGACAGGGGCGAACACTGAAGCTTTCTTT.

This clone ranks as large (0.1 to 1%). The rearrangement joins TRBV6-5 to TRBJ2-7, with 10 nucleotides matching TRBD1. Germline CDR1 is MNHEY and CDR2 is SVGAGI. CDR3 length: 14 residues. V trimming: 5 bases; J trimming: 2 bases; junction bases outside the gene matches: 3. CDR3 loop: CASSRTGGTYEQYF. The CDR3 DNA reads TGTGCCAGCAGTCGGACAGGGGGTACCTACGAGCAGTACTTC.

DNA for the CDR3: TGCGCCAGCAGCCCCCTACTAGCAGGGAAGACCCAGTACTTC. As protein: CASSPLLAGKTQYF. This chain uses TRBV5-1 with TRBJ2-5; D possibly corresponds to TRBD2 (6 bases). Germline V CDR1 and CDR2: SGHRS, YFSETQ. Trimming removed 4 bases from V and 6 bases from J, with 16 bases in between. The CDR3 totals 14 residues.

The J gene is TRBJ2-2, the V gene TRBV7-2, with D perhaps TRBD2 (6 bases). V dropped 6 bases and J dropped 3 bases, with 17 bases sitting between them. CDR1 is SGHTA, CDR2 FQGNSA, per germline. There are 16 residues in the CDR3. Here the CDR3 reads CASSQGGITDTGELFF. The CDR3 DNA reads TGTGCCAGCAGTCAGGGAGGCATCACGGACACCGGGGAGCTGTTTTTT.

V gene TRBV27 combines with J gene TRBJ2-7; 7 bases map to TRBD2. CDR3 length: 17 residues. Looked up from germline, CDR1 is MNHEY and CDR2 is SMNVEV (reference sequence). The junction had 17 bases not matched to a gene; V was cut back by 6 bases and J by 3 bases. The CDR3 region has the DNA TGTGCCAGCAGACCCCCCTTGCGTCCGGGGGAGGGCTACGAGCAGTACTTC. The encoded protein is CASRPPLRPGEGYEQYF.

V is TRBV18 and J is TRBJ2-7; no firm D call. There are 14 residues in the CDR3. V was pared by 2 bases and J by 1 base, with 9 bases between. CDR1 is KGHSH, CDR2 LQKENI, per germline. The CDR3 sequence: CASSPGVGSYEQYF. The CDR3 DNA follows: TGTGCCAGCTCACCAGGGGTGGGATCCTACGAGCAGTACTTC.

This chain uses TRBV6-5 with TRBJ2-2; 9 bases align to TRBD2. V lost 9 bases and J lost 2; bases outside the gene matches: 7. Germline CDR1 and CDR2: MNHEY and SVGAGI. The CDR3 extends over 15 amino acids. The CDR3 region has the DNA TGTGCCAGTCGGATTAGCGGGAGCAACACCGGGGAGCTGTTTTTT. This gives the protein CASRISGSNTGELFF.

Only a few counts were recorded for this clone. The chain joins TRBV6-5 to TRBJ2-2; 11 bases agree with TRBD2. The CDR3 extends over 16 amino acids. V was pared by 0 bases and J by 7 bases, with 4 bases of the junction left unmatched. Germline assignment: CDR1 MNHEY and CDR2 SVGAGI. The CDR3 protein is CASSYSSGGDSGELFF. The CDR3 coding sequence is TGTGCCAGCAGTTACTCTAGCGGGGGGGATAGCGGGGAGCTGTTTTTT.

The chain has TRBV20-1 and TRBJ2-1, with D perhaps being TRBD1 or TRBD2 (5 bases each). This CDR3 is 17 amino acids long. Per germline, CDR1 DFQATT and CDR2 SNEGSKA (reference sequence). The germline V and J ends were trimmed by 3 bases and 4 bases, with 22 bases remaining between them. The CDR3 DNA sequence: TGCAGTGCTAGTGCGGGCTTCCGGACACCTGCGTACAATGAGCAGTTCTTC. Translating gives CSASAGFRTPAYNEQFF.

This chain uses TRBV7-9 with TRBJ1-4; TRBD1 matches 7 bases. CDR3 length: 15 amino acids. CDR1 is SEHNR and CDR2 is FQNEAQ in the germline V gene (reference sequence). After removal of 10 bases from V and 7 bases from J, the junction contained 15 bases not matched to a gene. For the CDR3, the DNA is TGTGCCATCGGGGGGACAGCCTGGAAGATTGAAAAACTGTTTTTT. Encoded protein: CAIGGTAWKIEKLFF. The full variable domain, rest sourced from reference TRBV7-9 and TRBJ1-4, is DTGVSQNPRHKITKRGQNVTFRCDPISEHNRLYWYRQTLGQGPEFLTYFQNEAQLEKSRLLSDRFSAERPKGSFSTLEIQRTEQGDSAMYLCAIGGTAWKIEKLFFGSGTQLSVL.

CDR3 sequence: CASSLSWKNTEAFF. DNA for the CDR3: TGTGCCAGCAGTTTATCGTGGAAGAACACTGAAGCTTTCTTT. This chain links TRBV27 with TRBJ1-1; D remains unclear. V was clipped by 0 bases and J by 1 base, with 6 bases between them. The CDR3 loop spans 14 amino acids. In germline, CDR1 is MNHEY, CDR2 SMNVEV (reference sequence).

The genes are TRBV7-3 and TRBJ2-1; 8 bases are a match to TRBD1. The CDR3 is 16 residues long. The ends lost 5 bases at V and 5 bases at J; junction bases unmatched: 11. Per germline, CDR1 SGHTA and CDR2 FQGTGA. The CDR3 protein is CASSRQGARGDNEQFF. The CDR3 nucleotides are TGTGCCAGCAGCCGCCAGGGGGCTAGAGGTGACAATGAGCAGTTCTTC.

On this clone: One junction end does not reproduce the germline sequence, and a read error may be involved. V is TRBV5-1 and J is TRBJ1-1, with D maybe TRBD1 (5 bases). This CDR3 has 14 residues. Germline V lookup: CDR1 SGHRS, CDR2 YFSETQ. In DNA form, the CDR3 reads TGCGCCAGCAGCTTGGGGGGGATGAAGACTGAAGCTTTCTTT. This sequence encodes CASSLGGMKTEAFF.

The CDR3 region is CASSQDSVIWGRNTIYF. Written as DNA, the CDR3 is TGTGCCAGCAGCCAAGATTCCGTAATCTGGGGGCGCAACACCATATATTTT. The genes are TRBV14 and TRBJ1-3, with D perhaps matching TRBD1 (6 bases). V shed 0 bases and J shed 7 bases, with 19 bases lying between them. The CDR3 extends over 17 amino acids. The germline CDR1 and CDR2 sequences are SGHDN and FVKESK.

J is TRBJ2-5 and V is TRBV28; D remains unclear. Germline-derived CDR1 and CDR2 are MDHEN and SYDVKM. CDR3 length: 15 residues. The V and J ends lost 3 bases and 0 bases respectively, with 11 bases between them. The CDR3 region is CASSFRRKYQETQYF. The CDR3 DNA sequence: TGTGCCAGCAGTTTCCGACGGAAGTACCAAGAGACCCAGTACTTC.

The V call is TRBV6-6, the J call TRBJ1-1; D is uncertain. The CDR3 sequence is 15 residues long. The ends were cut back, 0 bases at V and 0 bases at J, with 8 bases in the middle. CDR1 is MNHNY, CDR2 SVGAGI, per germline (reference sequence). CDR3 region: CASSYSPGLNTEAFF. The DNA of the CDR3 is TGTGCCAGCAGTTACTCGCCGGGGTTGAACACTGAAGCTTTCTTT.

This sequence joins TRBV15 and TRBJ2-7, with a tentative D call TRBD1 (5 bases). V lost 3 bases, J lost 3 bases, and 6 bases lay in between. The CDR3 runs 12 residues. Germline V gene lookup returns CDR1 LNHNV and CDR2 YYDKDF (reference sequence). The DNA of the CDR3 is TGTGCCACCAGCAGTGACAGCTACGAGCAGTACTTC. It specifies CATSSDSYEQYF.

The V call is TRBV5-6, the J call TRBJ2-3, with TRBD2 matching 7 bases. This CDR3 region has 15 residues. CDR1 and CDR2 from the germline V gene are SGHDT and YYEEEE. V lost 2 bases to trimming and J lost 5 bases; unmatched junction nucleotides: 8. The CDR3 sequence is CASSLTGGGGDTQYF. CDR3 DNA: TGTGCCAGCAGCTTAACGGGAGGCGGGGGAGATACGCAGTATTTT.

Judged by abundance, this clone is large. This sequence joins TRBV19 and TRBJ1-1, with TRBD1 matching 7 bases. CDR3 length: 11 residues. V lost 7 bases to trimming and J lost 11 bases; unmatched junction nucleotides: 7. Germline V CDR1 and CDR2: LNHDA, SQIVND (reference sequence). The CDR3 coding sequence is TGTGCCAGTACCAGGACAGGCCGTGCTTTCTTT. Amino acids: CASTRTGRAFF.

The rearrangement uses TRBV12-3 or TRBV12-4 and TRBJ2-1, with 8 positions matching TRBD1. With 1 base clipped from V and 7 bases from J, the junction kept 0 bases outside the gene matches. The length of the CDR3 is 13 residues. CDR3 amino acids: CASSLGQGNEQFF. CDR3 coding DNA: TGTGCCAGCAGTTTAGGACAGGGGAATGAGCAGTTCTTC.

The chain recombines TRBV19 with TRBJ1-3, with D possibly being TRBD1 (6 bases). V was trimmed by 5 bases and J by 11 bases, leaving 16 bases between them. The CDR3 loop spans 13 amino acids. CDR1 and CDR2 (germline): LNHDA, SQIVND (reference sequence). Here the CDR3 DNA reads TGTGCCAGTAGTCCAGGCCAGGGGCAAGCCATATATTTT. Translated, it gives CASSPGQGQAIYF.

This chain uses TRBV30 with TRBJ1-1; weak D call: TRBD1 (5 bases). The CDR3 is 13 residues long. Trimming stripped 1 base from V and 3 bases from J, with 9 bases between. CDR1 is GTSNPN, CDR2 SVGIG, per germline (reference sequence). The CDR3 bases are TGTGCCTGGAGTGAGGGGCAATACACTGAAGCTTTCTTT. It yields the protein CAWSEGQYTEAFF. The whole variable domain, remainder taken from reference TRBV30 and TRBJ1-1, is SQTIHQWPATLVQPVGSPLSLECTVEGTSNPNLYWYRQAAGRGLQLLFYSVGIGQISSEVPQNLSASRPQDRQFILSSKKLLLSDSGFYLCAWSEGQYTEAFFGQGTRLTVV.

V usage is TRBV2 and J usage is TRBJ1-3; perhaps TRBD1 as D (5 bases). The CDR3 totals 15 residues. Trimming stripped 6 bases from V and 4 bases from J, with 16 bases between. Germline CDR1 is SNHLY and CDR2 is FYNNEI. The CDR3 spells CASSVSGTTGNTIYF. As DNA, the CDR3 is TGTGCCAGCAGCGTATCCGGGACGACCGGAAACACCATATATTTT.

This chain links TRBV9 with TRBJ2-7, with D perhaps given as TRBD1 or TRBD2 (5 bases each). V was clipped by 4 bases and J by 0 bases, with 23 bases between them. The CDR3 has 18 amino acids. Germline CDR1 and CDR2: SGDLS and YYNGEE. The CDR3 protein is CASSPGDLRGIVSYEQYF. The DNA for the CDR3 is TGTGCCAGCAGCCCCGGAGACCTCCGGGGCATAGTCTCCTACGAGCAGTACTTC.